The T cell receptor beta chain under discussion was sequenced for a study of technical replicates of blood from a few donors. The CDR3 is 12 residues long. Germline assignment: CDR1 LGHNA and CDR2 YNFKEQ. Trimming removed 1 base at V and 6 bases at J, with 7 bases between. The assay was immunoSEQ multiplex PCR, and TCRdb's table has in-frame clones only and misses some. The sample lists about 63,000 clones; approximately 86% were seen once. The TCR comes from a human donor in good health. Some clones in this sample may be carry-over from other donors' samples. The chain has TRBV4-2 and TRBJ2-7; tentative D call: TRBD1 (6 bases). The sample was PBMCs. This CDR3 reads CASSQVGGEQYF. CDR3 nucleotide sequence: TGTGCCAGCAGCCAAGTAGGGGGCGAGCAGTACTTC.